The 13 T cell receptor beta chains listed next were all sequenced from one sample in a study of T-cell memory formation after mild COVID-19 (dated by TCRdb to the early 2020s). The library came from 5' RACE. The data were produced on an Illumina NovaSeq 6000. Using fastp at Q25 and MiXCR, TCRdb reprocessed the public reads and kept productive beta chains. Every CDR3 protein is listed once, alongside the most common genes and DNA of its rows. Counted in this sample were 310,000 or so distinct CDR3 sequences; approximately 15% of them appeared once. Jointly, the top ten make up more than 20% of the sample. Sequencing was done on a sample of PBMCs or a T cell subset sorted from them (not recorded which). The receptor set was obtained from a man between 18 and 29 years old who had mild COVID-19 (a few samples of this study predate the infection). The sample titles of this study are shuffled in the database, so cell type and time point are left out; the donor was told from shared clones.

This clonotype was recorded a few times. This chain uses TRBV7-6 with TRBJ2-2; 10 bases match TRBD1. Germline trimming cut 4 bases from V and 7 bases from J; bases unmatched to any gene: 6. The CDR3 runs to 15 residues. Germline values: CDR1 SGHVS, CDR2 FNYEAQ. CDR3 coding DNA: TGTGCCAGCAGCTCCCAGGACAGGGGGTACGGGGAGCTGTTTTTT. Encoded protein: CASSSQDRGYGELFF.

The chain has TRBV7-3 and TRBJ2-1, with D perhaps TRBD1 (6 bases). Trimming removed 6 bases at V and 7 bases at J, with 13 bases between. CDR1 SGHTA and CDR2 FQGTGA come from the germline V gene. The CDR3 runs to 13 residues. This CDR3 reads CASSRGTGNEQFF. The DNA for the CDR3 is TGTGCCAGCAGTAGGGGGACGGGGAATGAGCAGTTCTTC.

This clonotype was seen at least ten times. CDR3 region: CASSLTPSGEQFF. CDR3 nucleotides: TGTGCCAGCAGCTTAACCCCCTCGGGTGAGCAGTTCTTC. The rearrangement joins TRBV7-2 to TRBJ2-1; D is ambiguous. Germline assignment: CDR1 SGHTA and CDR2 FQGNSA. V was cut by 2 bases and J by 9 bases, with 11 bases left in between. The CDR3 loop spans 13 amino acids.

The rearrangement joins TRBV11-2 to TRBJ2-3, with D perhaps TRBD1 (6 bases). CDR3 size: 16 residues. V was shortened by 5 bases and J by 4 bases, with 19 bases between the two germline ends. CDR1 is SGHAT and CDR2 is FQNNGV in the germline V gene. The CDR3 nucleotides are TGTGCCAGCAGCCTGAGATCTGGGGGCCCGCCAGATACGCAGTATTTT. It yields the protein CASSLRSGGPPDTQYF. Full variable domain (outside the CDR3, taken from reference TRBV11-2 and TRBJ2-3): EAGVAQSPRYKIIEKRQSVAFWCNPISGHATLYWYQQILGQGPKLLIQFQNNGVVDDSQLPKDRFSAERLKGVDSTLKIQPAKLEDSAVYLCASSLRSGGPPDTQYFGPGTRLTVL.

This clonotype has ten or more counts. The chain uses TRBV7-2 and TRBJ2-7; 11 nucleotides line up with TRBD2. The V segment lost 8 bases and the J segment 4 bases; nucleotides outside the gene matches: 4. Germline CDR1 and CDR2: SGHTA and FQGNSA. The CDR3 covers 13 residues. The CDR3 spells CASGLAGGYEQYV. DNA for the CDR3: TGTGCCAGCGGGCTAGCGGGGGGATACGAGCAGTACGTC.

The V gene is TRBV29-1, the J gene TRBJ1-2; 8 bases align to TRBD1. Germline-derived CDR1 and CDR2 are SQVTM and ANQGSEA. The V gene end was trimmed by 7 bases and the J gene end by 4 bases; junction bases not matched to a gene: 17. The CDR3 runs to 16 residues. This CDR3 reads CSASLQGAAPSYGYTF. CDR3 DNA sequence: TGCAGCGCCTCACTCCAGGGGGCGGCCCCTTCCTATGGCTACACCTTC.

CDR3 protein: CASSPPPSYNEQFF. CDR3 DNA sequence: TGTGCCAGTAGTCCGCCCCCATCCTACAATGAGCAGTTCTTC. J is TRBJ2-1 and V is TRBV19; no reliable D call. The germline CDR1 and CDR2 sequences are LNHDA and SQIVND (reference sequence). This CDR3 spans 14 amino acids. The V and J ends lost 5 bases and 1 base respectively, with 9 bases between them.

The chain links TRBV5-4 to TRBJ2-7; the D gene is possibly TRBD2 (5 bases). V was shortened by 2 bases and J by 6 bases, with 12 bases between the two germline ends. The V gene's germline CDR1 is SGHNT and CDR2 YYREEE (reference sequence). The CDR3 totals 13 residues. CDR3 in DNA: TGTGCCAGCAGCTTTGGGAGCGCGGGCGAGCAGTACTTC. It is translated as CASSFGSAGEQYF.

V gene TRBV9 combines with J gene TRBJ1-4; D remains ambiguous. The V gene lost 0 bases and the J gene lost 7 bases, with 10 bases spanning the gap. The germline V gene encodes CDR1 SGDLS and CDR2 YYNGEE. There are 14 residues in the CDR3. DNA of the CDR3: TGTGCCAGCAGCGTAGGCCCCTTGCCTGAAAAACTGTTTTTT. Amino acids: CASSVGPLPEKLFF.

Many counts were recorded for this clonotype. The chain recombines TRBV12-3 or TRBV12-4 with TRBJ1-3; 7 bases are shared with TRBD1. This CDR3 contains 13 residues. Trimming cost V 7 bases and J 7 bases; bases outside gene matches: 7. The CDR3 DNA reads as TGTGCCAGCAAACAGGGGAGGTTGAACACCATATATTTT. Protein sequence: CASKQGRLNTIYF.

This clonotype has only a few counts. The V call is TRBV29-1, the J call TRBJ2-2, with D possibly matching TRBD2 (7 bases). This CDR3 contains 13 residues. The germline V and J ends were trimmed by 5 bases and 4 bases, with 11 bases remaining between them. Germline CDR1 and CDR2: SQVTM and ANQGSEA. The CDR3 sequence is CSVSRGGTGELFF. In DNA form, the CDR3 reads TGCAGCGTTTCGAGGGGGGGCACCGGGGAGCTGTTTTTT.

V is TRBV20-1 and J is TRBJ1-1, with a possible D match to TRBD1 (6 bases). This CDR3 comprises 13 residues. CDR1 is DFQATT and CDR2 is SNEGSKA in the germline V gene (reference sequence). The V end was cut by 0 bases, the J end by 8 bases, with 13 bases between. CDR3 sequence reads: CSARDSRQGEAFF. CDR3 coding DNA: TGCAGTGCTAGAGATAGTAGGCAGGGGGAAGCTTTCTTT.

This clonotype occurred a few times. The rearrangement uses TRBV28 and TRBJ2-3, with TRBD1 matching 7 bases. V shed 5 bases and J 2 bases; nucleotides not matched to a gene: 13. This CDR3 contains 17 residues. From germline, CDR1 is MDHEN and CDR2 SYDVKM. The CDR3 loop reads CASSLPGQSLYTDTQYF. CDR3 nucleotides: TGTGCCAGCAGTCTCCCGGGACAGAGCCTTTACACAGATACGCAGTATTTT.